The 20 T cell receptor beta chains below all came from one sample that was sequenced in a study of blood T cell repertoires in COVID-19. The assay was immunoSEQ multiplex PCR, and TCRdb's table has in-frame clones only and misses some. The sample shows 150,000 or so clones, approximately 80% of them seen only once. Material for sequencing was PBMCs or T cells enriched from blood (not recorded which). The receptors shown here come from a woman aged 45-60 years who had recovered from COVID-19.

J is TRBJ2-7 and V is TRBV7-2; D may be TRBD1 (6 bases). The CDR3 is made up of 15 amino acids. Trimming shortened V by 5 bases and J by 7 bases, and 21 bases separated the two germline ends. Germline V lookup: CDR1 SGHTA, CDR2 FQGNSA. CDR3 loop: CASSPHGGRSGEQYV. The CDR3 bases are TGTGCCAGCAGCCCTCATGGGGGCAGATCCGGGGAGCAGTACGTC.

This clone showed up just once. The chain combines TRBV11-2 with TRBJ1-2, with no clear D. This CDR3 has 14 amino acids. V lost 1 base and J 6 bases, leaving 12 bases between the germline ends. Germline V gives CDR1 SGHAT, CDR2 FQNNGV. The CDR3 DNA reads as TGTGCCAGCAGCTTAGTGGGCGGGCGGGATGGCTACACCTTC. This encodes CASSLVGGRDGYTF.

In DNA, the CDR3 is TGTGCCAGCAGCGCCAGGGGACAGAATGAAAAACTGTTTTTT. Amino acids: CASSARGQNEKLFF. The V and J genes are TRBV9 and TRBJ1-4; 7 nucleotides line up with TRBD1. Germline loops: CDR1 SGDLS, CDR2 YYNGEE. Trimming removed 3 bases from V and 5 bases from J; junction bases left unmatched: 4. The CDR3 runs 14 residues.

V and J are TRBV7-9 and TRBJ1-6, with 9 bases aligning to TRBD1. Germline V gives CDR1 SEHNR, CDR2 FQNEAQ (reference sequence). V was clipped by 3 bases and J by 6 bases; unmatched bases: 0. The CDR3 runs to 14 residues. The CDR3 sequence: CASSLDRGNSPLHF. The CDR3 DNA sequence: TGTGCCAGCAGCTTGGACAGGGGTAATTCACCCCTCCACTTT.

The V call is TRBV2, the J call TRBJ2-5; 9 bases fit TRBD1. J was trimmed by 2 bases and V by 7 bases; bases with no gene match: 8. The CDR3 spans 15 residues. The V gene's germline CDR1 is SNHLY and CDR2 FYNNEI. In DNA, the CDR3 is TGTGCCAGCAAAGGACCGGGACAGGGACAAGAGACCCAGTACTTC. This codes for CASKGPGQGQETQYF.

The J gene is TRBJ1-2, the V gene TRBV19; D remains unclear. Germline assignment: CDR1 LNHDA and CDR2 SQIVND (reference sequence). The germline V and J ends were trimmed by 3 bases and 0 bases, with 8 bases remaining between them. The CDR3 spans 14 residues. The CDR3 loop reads CASSINSPNYGYTF. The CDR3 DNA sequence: TGTGCCAGTAGTATTAACAGTCCTAACTATGGCTACACCTTC.

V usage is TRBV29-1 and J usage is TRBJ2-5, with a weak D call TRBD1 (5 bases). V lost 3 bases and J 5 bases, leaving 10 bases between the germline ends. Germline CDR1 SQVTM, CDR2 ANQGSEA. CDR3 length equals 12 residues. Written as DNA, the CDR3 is TGCAGCGTTGACAGGGTGGGTGAGACCCAGTACTTC. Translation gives CSVDRVGETQYF.

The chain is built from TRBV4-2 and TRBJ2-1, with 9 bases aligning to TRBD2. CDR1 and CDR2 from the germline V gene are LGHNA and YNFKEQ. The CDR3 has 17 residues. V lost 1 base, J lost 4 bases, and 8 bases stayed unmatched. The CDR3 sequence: CASSQALGRGGYNEQFF. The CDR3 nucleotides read TGTGCCAGCAGCCAAGCCTTGGGGCGGGGGGGTTACAATGAGCAGTTCTTC.

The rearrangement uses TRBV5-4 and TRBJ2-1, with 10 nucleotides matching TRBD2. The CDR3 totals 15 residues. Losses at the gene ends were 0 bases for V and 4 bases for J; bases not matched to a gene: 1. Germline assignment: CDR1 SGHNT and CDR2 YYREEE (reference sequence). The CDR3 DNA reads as TGTGCCAGCAGCTTGGATAGCGGGGGGTACAATGAGCAGTTCTTC. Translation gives CASSLDSGGYNEQFF.

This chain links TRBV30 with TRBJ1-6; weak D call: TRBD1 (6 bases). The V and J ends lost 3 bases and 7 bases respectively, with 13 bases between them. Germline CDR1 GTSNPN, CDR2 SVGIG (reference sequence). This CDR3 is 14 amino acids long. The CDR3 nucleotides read TGTGCCTGGAGCCTCGGACAGCCCAATTCACCCCTCCACTTT. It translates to CAWSLGQPNSPLHF.

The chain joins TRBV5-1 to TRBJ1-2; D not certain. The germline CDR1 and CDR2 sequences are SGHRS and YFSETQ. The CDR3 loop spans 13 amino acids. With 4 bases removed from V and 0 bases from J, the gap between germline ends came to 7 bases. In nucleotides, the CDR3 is TGCGCCAGCAGCGGCCCTTCTAACTATGGCTACACCTTC. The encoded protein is CASSGPSNYGYTF.

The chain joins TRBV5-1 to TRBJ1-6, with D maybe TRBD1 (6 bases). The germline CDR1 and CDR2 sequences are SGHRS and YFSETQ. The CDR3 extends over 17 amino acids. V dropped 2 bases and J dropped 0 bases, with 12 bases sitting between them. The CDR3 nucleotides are TGCGCCAGCAGCTTAGGACAGCCGAGCTCCTATAATTCACCCCTCCACTTT. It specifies CASSLGQPSSYNSPLHF.

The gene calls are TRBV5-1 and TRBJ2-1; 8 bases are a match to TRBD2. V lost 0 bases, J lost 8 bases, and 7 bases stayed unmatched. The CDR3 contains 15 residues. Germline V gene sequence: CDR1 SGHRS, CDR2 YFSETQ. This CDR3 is CASSLGLARGDEQFF. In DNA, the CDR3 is TGCGCCAGCAGCTTGGGACTAGCGAGAGGGGATGAGCAGTTCTTC.

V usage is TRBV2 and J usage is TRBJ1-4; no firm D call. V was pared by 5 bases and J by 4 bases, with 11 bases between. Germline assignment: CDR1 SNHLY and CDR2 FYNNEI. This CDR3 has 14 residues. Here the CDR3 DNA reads TGTGCCAGCAGTACGTACGGAGTTAATGAAAAACTGTTTTTT. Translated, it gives CASSTYGVNEKLFF.

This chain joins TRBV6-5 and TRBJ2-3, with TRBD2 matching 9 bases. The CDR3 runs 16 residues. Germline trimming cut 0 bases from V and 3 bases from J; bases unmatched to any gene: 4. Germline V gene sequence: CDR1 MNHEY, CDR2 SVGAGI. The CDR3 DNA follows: TGTGCCAGCAGTTACTCTGCGGGGGGGCAAACAGATACGCAGTATTTT. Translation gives CASSYSAGGQTDTQYF.

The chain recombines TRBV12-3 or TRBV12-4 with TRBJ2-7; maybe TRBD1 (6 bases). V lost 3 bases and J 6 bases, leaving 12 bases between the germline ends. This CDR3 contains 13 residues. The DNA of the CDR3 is TGTGCCAGCAGTTTTCTATTAGGGGGCGAGCAGTACTTC. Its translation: CASSFLLGGEQYF.

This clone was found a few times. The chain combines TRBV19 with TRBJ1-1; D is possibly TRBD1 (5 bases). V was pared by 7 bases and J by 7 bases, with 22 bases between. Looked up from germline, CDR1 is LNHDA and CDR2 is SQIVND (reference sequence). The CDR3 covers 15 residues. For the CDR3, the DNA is TGTGCCAGTAATCCGGCCTTGGGGCTCACATATGAAGCTTTCTTT. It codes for CASNPALGLTYEAFF.

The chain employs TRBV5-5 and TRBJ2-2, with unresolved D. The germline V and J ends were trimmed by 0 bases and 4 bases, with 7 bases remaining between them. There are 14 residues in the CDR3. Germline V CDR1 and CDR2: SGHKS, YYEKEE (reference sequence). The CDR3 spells CASSLGQRTGELFF. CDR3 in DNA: TGTGCCAGCAGCTTGGGACAACGCACCGGGGAGCTGTTTTTT.

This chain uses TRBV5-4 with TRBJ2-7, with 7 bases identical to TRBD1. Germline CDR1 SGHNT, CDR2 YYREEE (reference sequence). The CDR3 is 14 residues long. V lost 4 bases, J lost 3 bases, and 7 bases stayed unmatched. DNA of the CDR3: TGTGCCAGCAGCCGTGGACAGGCGTTCTACGAGCAGTACGTC. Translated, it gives CASSRGQAFYEQYV.

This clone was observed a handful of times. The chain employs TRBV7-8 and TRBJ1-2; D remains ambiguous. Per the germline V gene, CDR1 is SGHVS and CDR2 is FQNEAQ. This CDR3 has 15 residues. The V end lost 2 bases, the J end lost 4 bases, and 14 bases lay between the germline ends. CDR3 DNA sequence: TGTGCCAGCAGCTTATACGCAGGCCAGGTCTATGGCTACACCTTC. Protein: CASSLYAGQVYGYTF.